These 17 T cell receptor beta chains came from one sample sequenced in a study of cytomegalovirus exposure and HLA in healthy donors. Generated by immunoSEQ multiplex PCR, the TCRdb table keeps only in-frame clones and is missing some. The data hold about 240,000 clones, with roughly 89% observed a single time. The sequenced material came from PBMCs. The receptors originated from a man aged 18 to 35 in good health and CMV-seronegative.

This sequence joins TRBV9 and TRBJ2-5; perhaps TRBD2 as D (6 bases). Between the trimmed V and J ends, which lost 3 bases and 2 bases, there was a span of 23 bases. Looked up from germline, CDR1 is SGDLS and CDR2 is YYNGEE. CDR3 length equals 18 residues. The CDR3 region is CASSGGVAGRSKQETQYF. CDR3 sequence (DNA): TGTGCCAGCAGCGGAGGTGTGGCGGGGAGGTCGAAACAAGAGACCCAGTACTTC.

This sequence joins TRBV6-5 and TRBJ1-1; 11 bases fit TRBD1. V lost 8 bases, J lost 3 bases, and 8 bases stayed unmatched. The germline V gene encodes CDR1 MNHEY and CDR2 SVGAGI. This CDR3 is built from 15 residues. The CDR3 loop is CASFNRDRGYTEAFF. CDR3 DNA: TGTGCCAGCTTCAACCGGGACAGGGGGTACACTGAAGCTTTCTTT.

The DNA of the CDR3 is TGCGCCAGCAGTGAGTCCGTCCGGGGTGAGGAGCAGTACTTC. It is translated as CASSESVRGEEQYF. The chain joins TRBV10-1 to TRBJ2-7, with a tentative D call TRBD2 (5 bases). This CDR3 has 14 residues. V lost 0 bases and J lost 7, with 13 bases in between. Germline V lookup: CDR1 WNHNN, CDR2 SYGVQD (reference sequence).

This chain uses TRBV27 with TRBJ2-1, with D perhaps TRBD2 (7 bases). Deletions cut 3 bases from V and 7 bases from J, with 10 bases between. This CDR3 has 13 amino acids. Looked up from germline, CDR1 is MNHEY and CDR2 is SMNVEV (reference sequence). The CDR3 loop is CASSFGRGNEQFF. In DNA form, the CDR3 reads TGTGCCAGCAGTTTTGGGAGGGGGAATGAGCAGTTCTTC.

The chain recombines TRBV6-1 with TRBJ2-7, with D possibly TRBD1 on 5 matching bases. Trimming pared 5 bases from V and 5 bases from J, leaving 10 bases between. CDR1 is MNHNS and CDR2 is SASEGT in the germline V gene. The CDR3 length is 12 residues. The CDR3, as DNA: TGTGCCAGCAGTTTCCAGGGTGACGAGCAGTACTTC. Protein sequence: CASSFQGDEQYF.

The genes are TRBV20-1 and TRBJ2-1; 11 bases line up with TRBD1. The CDR3 extends over 11 amino acids. Germline CDR1 reads DFQATT; CDR2 reads SNEGSKA (reference sequence). CDR3 loop: CRAGQGAEQFF. The CDR3, as DNA: TGCAGGGCAGGACAGGGGGCTGAGCAGTTCTTC.

The V and J genes are TRBV2 and TRBJ2-3, with D tentatively TRBD2 (6 bases). The CDR3 runs to 15 residues. Germline lookup yields CDR1 SNHLY and CDR2 FYNNEI. Deletions cut 6 bases from V and 2 bases from J, with 15 bases between. CDR3: CASRGGSGYTDTQYF. CDR3 nucleotides: TGTGCCAGCAGAGGAGGTAGCGGATACACAGATACGCAGTATTTT.

The chain employs TRBV29-1 and TRBJ1-4, with a tentative D call TRBD1 (5 bases). The V end lost 5 bases, the J end lost 5 bases, and 12 bases lay between the germline ends. The germline V gene has CDR1 SQVTM and CDR2 ANQGSEA. CDR3 length equals 13 residues. The CDR3 DNA sequence: TGCAGCGTTCATACAGGTTCCAATGAAAAACTGTTTTTT. It yields the protein CSVHTGSNEKLFF.

This chain connects TRBV5-6 to TRBJ1-6, with 8 bases lining up with TRBD1. The CDR3 is made up of 15 amino acids. Trimming removed 5 bases from V and 5 bases from J; junction bases left unmatched: 6. The germline V gene encodes CDR1 SGHDT and CDR2 YYEEEE. CDR3 in DNA: TGTGCCAGCAGAAAATTGACAGGGGATAATTCACCCCTCCACTTT. Protein product: CASRKLTGDNSPLHF.

CDR3 DNA: TGCGCCAGCAGCCAAGTCCAGACTAGCGGGGGGGATGAGCAGTTCTTC. It encodes CASSQVQTSGGDEQFF. The chain combines TRBV4-1 with TRBJ2-1, with TRBD2 matching 14 bases. The CDR3 is 16 amino acids. Looked up from germline, CDR1 is MGHRA and CDR2 is YSYEKL. The V and J ends lost 1 base and 8 bases, in that order; junction bases with no gene match: 4.

The chain couples TRBV10-1 to TRBJ1-1, with 7 bases that match TRBD1. CDR1 and CDR2 (germline): WNHNN, SYGVQD (reference sequence). The trim removed 4 bases at V and 0 bases at J, leaving 11 bases unmatched. The CDR3 runs to 17 residues. CDR3 sequence (DNA): TGCGCCAGCAGTGGGGACAGCCTAAGCGCCATGAACACTGAAGCTTTCTTT. Protein: CASSGDSLSAMNTEAFF.

The gene calls are TRBV19 and TRBJ2-3; possible D gene TRBD1, 6 bases. V was cut by 8 bases and J by 0 bases, with 18 bases left in between. The CDR3 has 16 amino acids. Germline CDR1 is LNHDA and CDR2 is SQIVND (reference sequence). The CDR3 is CASRGVTGPSTDTQYF. The CDR3 DNA sequence: TGTGCCAGTCGAGGGGTCACAGGGCCTAGCACAGATACGCAGTATTTT.

The rearrangement links TRBV6-5 to TRBJ2-1; 8 bases are shared with TRBD1. Unmatched junction bases numbered 7, after V lost 6 bases and J lost 3 bases. Per germline, CDR1 MNHEY and CDR2 SVGAGI. This CDR3 comprises 15 residues. CDR3 sequence: CASSRPGQDYNEQFF. In DNA, the CDR3 is TGTGCCAGCAGCCGACCGGGACAGGACTACAATGAGCAGTTCTTC.

The V and J genes are TRBV28 and TRBJ1-1, with no clear D. The CDR3 is 12 amino acids. The V gene lost 3 bases and the J gene lost 3 bases, with 5 bases spanning the gap. Germline CDR1 reads MDHEN; CDR2 reads SYDVKM. The chain's CDR3 is CASSFLYTEAFF. CDR3 DNA: TGTGCCAGCAGTTTCTTATACACTGAAGCTTTCTTT.

The rearrangement uses TRBV5-1 and TRBJ1-2; D perhaps matches TRBD1 (5 bases). The CDR3 contains 14 residues. Trimming took 2 bases from V and 4 from J, leaving 12 bases between them. Germline V CDR1 and CDR2: SGHRS, YFSETQ. In DNA, the CDR3 is TGCGCCAGCAGCTTCAGGGTTTGGGGCTATGGCTACACCTTC. Its protein is CASSFRVWGYGYTF.

The chain uses TRBV5-1 and TRBJ2-1; 10 bases agree with TRBD1. Trimming took 4 bases from V and 7 from J; bases not matched to a gene: 8. The CDR3 runs to 15 residues. Germline values: CDR1 SGHRS, CDR2 YFSETQ. Here the CDR3 DNA reads TGCGCCAGCAGCCGAGACAGGGGGCTAGGGAATGAGCAGTTCTTC. This translates into CASSRDRGLGNEQFF.

This sequence joins TRBV28 and TRBJ2-5; 10 nucleotides agree with TRBD1. Germline CDR1 is MDHEN and CDR2 is SYDVKM. This CDR3 has 16 amino acids. After removal of 6 bases from V and 1 base from J, the junction contained 8 bases not matched to a gene. Written as DNA, the CDR3 is TGTGCCAGCAGCTCGTGGGGACAGGGGTTCCAAGAGACCCAGTACTTC. Translating gives CASSSWGQGFQETQYF.